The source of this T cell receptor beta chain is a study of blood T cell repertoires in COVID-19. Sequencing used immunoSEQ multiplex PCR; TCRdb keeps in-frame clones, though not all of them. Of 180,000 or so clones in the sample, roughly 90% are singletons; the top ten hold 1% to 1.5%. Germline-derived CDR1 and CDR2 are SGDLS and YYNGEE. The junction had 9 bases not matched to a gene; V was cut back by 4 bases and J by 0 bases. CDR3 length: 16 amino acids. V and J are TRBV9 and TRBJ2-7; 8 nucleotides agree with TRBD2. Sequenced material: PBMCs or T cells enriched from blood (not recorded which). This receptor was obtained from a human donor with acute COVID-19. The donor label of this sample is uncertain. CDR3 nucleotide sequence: TGTGCCAGCAGCCCAAGGACTAGCTTAGGCTCCTACGAGCAGTACTTC. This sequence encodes CASSPRTSLGSYEQYF.